Listed here are 11 T cell receptor beta chains from one sample, sequenced in a study of tumor-infiltrating lymphocytes in localized non-small cell lung cancer. Sequencing was performed with immunoSEQ multiplex PCR; in TCRdb, only in-frame clones are kept and a portion is missing. The sample has some 5,000 clones; about 70% are singletons. Source material: lung tumor tissue. All receptors come from a human donor with non-small cell lung cancer.

This clone was seen only a few times. This chain joins TRBV15 and TRBJ2-1, with a tentative D call TRBD1 (5 bases). The CDR3 is 14 residues long. Germline CDR1 is LNHNV and CDR2 is YYDKDF (reference sequence). Between the trimmed V and J ends, which lost 0 bases and 7 bases, there was a span of 10 bases. In nucleotides, the CDR3 is TGTGCCACCAGCAGAGATGCAGGGTCAAATGAGCAGTTCTTC. Encoded protein: CATSRDAGSNEQFF.

V gene TRBV6-4 combines with J gene TRBJ1-5; D is perhaps TRBD1 (5 bases). Germline V CDR1 and CDR2: MRHNA, SNTAGT. This CDR3 has 14 residues. Between the trimmed V and J ends, which lost 3 bases and 7 bases, there was a span of 13 bases. The CDR3 here is CASSEGPGTQPQHF. CDR3 sequence (DNA): TGTGCCAGCAGTGAGGGCCCGGGGACCCAGCCCCAGCATTTT.

The rearrangement uses TRBV5-1 and TRBJ2-1; 9 nucleotides line up with TRBD2. The CDR3 length is 22 residues. The V gene's germline CDR1 is SGHRS and CDR2 YFSETQ. V gave up 0 bases and J gave up 1 base; unmatched junction bases: 20. CDR3 nucleotide sequence: TGCGCCAGCAGCTTGGCTGGGATCAAGGGCTTTAGCGGGAGCTTGTCCTACAATGAGCAGTTCTTC. It codes for CASSLAGIKGFSGSLSYNEQFF.

This sequence joins TRBV30 and TRBJ2-6; a possible D gene is TRBD1 (6 bases). The CDR3 consists of 15 residues. V shed 1 base and J shed 1 base, with 8 bases lying between them. CDR1 and CDR2 (germline): GTSNPN, SVGIG (reference sequence). DNA for the CDR3: TGTGCCTGGAGTGGAGGGGGTTCTGGGGCCAACGTCCTGACTTTC. This gives the protein CAWSGGGSGANVLTF.

The CDR3 is CASSVEGAFYGYTF. The CDR3 nucleotides read TGTGCCAGCAGCGTAGAGGGGGCCTTTTATGGCTACACCTTC. The chain couples TRBV9 to TRBJ1-2, with TRBD1 matching 7 bases. The CDR3 covers 14 residues. With V trimmed by 0 bases and J by 5 bases, 4 bases remained unmatched. Germline CDR1 reads SGDLS; CDR2 reads YYNGEE.

The rearrangement joins TRBV29-1 to TRBJ2-1; D tentatively reads TRBD1 or TRBD2 (6 bases each). The germline V and J ends were trimmed by 7 bases and 10 bases, with 20 bases remaining between them. The CDR3 extends over 13 amino acids. CDR1 SQVTM and CDR2 ANQGSEA come from the germline V gene. The CDR3 DNA reads as TGCAGCGCCGGGGGCAGGGTAACTGGGGAGCAGTTCTTC. Its protein is CSAGGRVTGEQFF.

The chain uses TRBV7-9 and TRBJ1-1; 11 positions agree with TRBD1. The germline CDR1 and CDR2 sequences are SEHNR and FQNEAQ (reference sequence). The trim removed 5 bases at V and 5 bases at J, leaving 7 bases unmatched. The CDR3 has 15 amino acids. CDR3 residues: CASSTRTGGMTEAFF. CDR3 bases: TGTGCCAGCAGCACCCGGACAGGGGGCATGACTGAAGCTTTCTTT.

By sample share, this clone is large. The rearrangement uses TRBV19 and TRBJ1-1; D not resolved. Deletions cut 3 bases from V and 0 bases from J, with 14 bases between. The CDR3 is 16 amino acids. The germline V gene encodes CDR1 LNHDA and CDR2 SQIVND (reference sequence). The CDR3, as DNA: TGTGCCAGTAGTATTGGGTGGAGCAGCCTGAACACTGAAGCTTTCTTT. It is translated as CASSIGWSSLNTEAFF.

V and J are TRBV2 and TRBJ2-7; perhaps TRBD1 as D (5 bases). CDR3 size: 12 residues. Germline V gene lookup returns CDR1 SNHLY and CDR2 FYNNEI. Trimming stripped 7 bases from V and 5 bases from J, with 12 bases between. Here the CDR3 DNA reads TGTGCCAGCACTAAAGACAGCCACGAGCAGTACGTC. This encodes CASTKDSHEQYV.

The chain combines TRBV6-5 with TRBJ2-5, with 9 positions matching TRBD1. V was clipped by 7 bases and J by 2 bases; unmatched bases: 8. The CDR3 has 15 residues. Germline V gene data show CDR1 as MNHEY and CDR2 as SVGAGI. As DNA, the CDR3 is TGTGCCAGCACCCTCCAGGACAGGGGTCAAGAGACCCAGTACTTC. It specifies CASTLQDRGQETQYF.

Comments on this clone: Within the sample, other DNA sequences also encode this same CDR3. The gene calls are TRBV5-1 and TRBJ2-3; the D is unclear. Per the germline V gene, CDR1 is SGHRS and CDR2 is YFSETQ. Trimming shortened V by 0 bases and J by 2 bases, and 7 bases separated the two germline ends. CDR3 length: 14 amino acids. The chain's CDR3 is CASSLGHPTDTQYF. In DNA, the CDR3 is TGCGCCAGCAGCTTGGGACACCCCACAGATACGCAGTATTTT.